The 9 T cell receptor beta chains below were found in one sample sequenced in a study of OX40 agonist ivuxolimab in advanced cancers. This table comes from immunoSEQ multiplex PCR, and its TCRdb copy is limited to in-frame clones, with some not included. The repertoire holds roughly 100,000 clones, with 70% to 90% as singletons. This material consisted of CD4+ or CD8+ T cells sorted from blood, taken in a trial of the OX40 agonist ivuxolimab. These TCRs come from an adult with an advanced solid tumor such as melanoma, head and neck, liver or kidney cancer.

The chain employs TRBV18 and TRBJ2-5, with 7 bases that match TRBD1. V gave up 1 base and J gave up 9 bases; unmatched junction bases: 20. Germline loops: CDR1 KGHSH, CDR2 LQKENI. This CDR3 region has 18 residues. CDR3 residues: CASSPHTDREPFRLAQYF. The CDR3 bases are TGTGCCAGCTCACCACATACTGACAGGGAGCCTTTTCGTTTGGCCCAGTACTTC.

CDR3 sequence: CASSEKREHINTGELFF. DNA of the CDR3: TGCGCCAGCAGTGAGAAGCGGGAGCACATTAACACCGGGGAGCTGTTTTTT. The chain recombines TRBV10-2 with TRBJ2-2, with TRBD2 matching 8 bases. The V segment lost 2 bases and the J segment 2 bases; nucleotides outside the gene matches: 7. The CDR3 covers 17 residues. Germline V gene sequence: CDR1 WSHSY, CDR2 SAAADI.

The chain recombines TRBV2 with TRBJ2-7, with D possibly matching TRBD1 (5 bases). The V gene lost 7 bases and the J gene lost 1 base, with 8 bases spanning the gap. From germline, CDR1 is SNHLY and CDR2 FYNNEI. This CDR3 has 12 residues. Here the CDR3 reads CASKQASYEQYF. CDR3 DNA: TGTGCCAGCAAACAGGCTTCCTACGAGCAGTACTTC.

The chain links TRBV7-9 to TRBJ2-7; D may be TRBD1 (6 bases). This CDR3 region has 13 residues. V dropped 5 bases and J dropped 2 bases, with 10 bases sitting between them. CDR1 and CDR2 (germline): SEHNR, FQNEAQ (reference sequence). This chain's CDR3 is CASSRGQAYEQYF. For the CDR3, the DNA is TGTGCCAGCAGCAGGGGACAAGCCTACGAGCAGTACTTC.

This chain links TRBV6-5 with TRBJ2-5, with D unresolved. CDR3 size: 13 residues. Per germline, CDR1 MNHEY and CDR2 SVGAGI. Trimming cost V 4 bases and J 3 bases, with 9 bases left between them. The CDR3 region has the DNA TGTGCCAGCAGTTTAGTGGGCGAAGAGACCCAGTACTTC. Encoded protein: CASSLVGEETQYF.

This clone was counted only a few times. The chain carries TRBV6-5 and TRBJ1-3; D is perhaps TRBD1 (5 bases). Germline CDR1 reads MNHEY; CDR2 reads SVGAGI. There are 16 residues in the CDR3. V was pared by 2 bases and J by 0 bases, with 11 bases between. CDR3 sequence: CASSYGGINSGNTIYF. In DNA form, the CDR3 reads TGTGCCAGCAGTTACGGGGGGATAAACTCTGGAAACACCATATATTTT.

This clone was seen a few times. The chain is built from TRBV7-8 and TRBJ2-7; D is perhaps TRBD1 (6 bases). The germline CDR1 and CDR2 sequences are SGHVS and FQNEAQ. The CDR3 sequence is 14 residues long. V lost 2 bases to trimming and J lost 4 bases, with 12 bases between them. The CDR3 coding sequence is TGTGCCAGCAGCTTATTCCTGGACAGTTACGAGCAGTACTTC. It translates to CASSLFLDSYEQYF. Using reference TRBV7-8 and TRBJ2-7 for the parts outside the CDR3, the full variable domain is GAGVSQSPRYKVAKRGQDVALRCDPISGHVSLFWYQQALGQGPEFLTYFQNEAQLDKSGLPSDRFFAERPEGSVSTLKIQRTQQEDSAVYLCASSLFLDSYEQYFGPGTRLTVT.

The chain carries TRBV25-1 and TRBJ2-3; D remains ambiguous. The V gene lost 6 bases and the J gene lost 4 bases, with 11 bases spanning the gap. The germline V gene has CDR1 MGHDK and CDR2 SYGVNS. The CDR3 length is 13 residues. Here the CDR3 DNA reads TGTGCCAGCAGGGACCCAGGAGCAGATACGCAGTATTTT. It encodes CASRDPGADTQYF.

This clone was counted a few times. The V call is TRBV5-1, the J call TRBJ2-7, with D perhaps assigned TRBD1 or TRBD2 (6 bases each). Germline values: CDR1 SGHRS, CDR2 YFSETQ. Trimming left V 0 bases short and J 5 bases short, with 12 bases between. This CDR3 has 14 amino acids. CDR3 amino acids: CASSLAGGSDEQYF. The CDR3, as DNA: TGCGCCAGCAGCTTGGCCGGGGGCTCGGACGAGCAGTACTTC.